This TCR beta chain was sequenced in a study of human T cells and chemical hapten exposure. Broader study findings: Among TCRs, those above 1 in 1000 frequency were unaffected by DPC sensitization.

CDR3 length equals 17 residues. Trimming cost V 6 bases and J 0 bases; bases outside gene matches: 9. In germline, CDR1 is MNHEY, CDR2 SMNVEV (reference sequence). About this clonotype: As yet, its antigen is unknown.

As to time point: patch test 1, 2 weeks after DPC sensitization. Treatment reported: therapeutic diphenylcyclopropenone sensitization with weekly scalp DPC. TCRdb analysed the RACE reads with MiXCR anew, one entry per CDR3 protein. The data contain roughly 70,000 distinct CDR3 sequences, more than 8% of them seen just once; the ten biggest clones take up approximately 3%. The chain couples TRBV27 to TRBJ1-3; 9 bases align to TRBD1. This clonotype was sampled from a woman aged 40 to 49 with alopecia areata. Some clones in this sample may be carry-over from other donors' samples. The sample in question was whole blood, obtained in connection with sensitization to the hapten diphenylcyclopropenone (DPC). This CDR3 is CASSPGTGRHSGNTIYF. The CDR3 DNA is TGTGCCAGCAGCCCCGGGACAGGGCGACACTCTGGAAACACCATATATTTT.